This note documents a single T cell receptor (beta chain) sequence. Its antigen has not been determined. Per-base qualities were not stored, and no clone one base away is much larger. Including cysteine and phenylalanine, the CDR3 has 19 amino acids. Only the CDR3 region is kept as DNA, spanning 57 bases read in frame from base 1. The germline V end is reduced by 0 bases and the J end by 0 bases; junction bases left unmatched: 8. CDR1 LNHNV and CDR2 YYDKDF were looked up in the germline V gene (reference sequence). The data are from a study of technical replicates of blood from several donors (dated by TCRdb to about 2017). The library relied on the immunoSEQ multiplex PCR assay. The immuneACCESS repertoire file appears here via TCRdb, limited to in-frame rearrangements. These files lack a portion of the clones; in checked studies, under half of the deficit traces to unresolved V genes, and the cause of the others is not known. This sample lists roughly 62,000 clones; under 90% were detected once. The leading ten clones occupy around 5.1% of the sample.

The chain employs TRBV15 and TRBJ2-3; TRBD2 agrees with 11 junctional bases. The clonotype comes from a human donor in good health. Some clones in this sample may be carry-over from other donors' samples. The sample comprised PBMCs. CDR3 reads: CATSRDRASGGPSTDTQYF. The DNA sequence follows: TGTGCCACCAGCAGAGATAGGGCTAGCGGGGGGCCGAGCACAGATACGCAGTATTTT. With the rest looked up from the reference TRBV15 and TRBJ2-3 genes rather than sequenced, the full variable domain is DAMVIQNPRYQVTQFGKPVTLSCSQTLNHNVMYWYQQKSSQAPKLLFHYYDKDFNNEADTPDNFQSRRPNTSFCFLDIRSPGLGDTAMYLCATSRDRASGGPSTDTQYFGPGTRLTVL.